This T cell receptor (beta chain) was observed in a study of metastatic and nonmetastatic thyroid tumors. General observations from the study: In both blood and tumor samples, TCR beta diversity was reported significantly higher for malignant than benign nodules.

This clone was observed a few times. Its specificity is unknown. This may stem from a read error, because a much larger clone lies one nucleotide away. Not a single patient had been given any form of treatment at any point before undergoing thyroid surgery. The CDR3 is 14 amino acids. Germline V CDR1 and CDR2: SGHRS, YFSETQ. V shed 7 bases and J shed 4 bases, with 14 bases lying between them. TCRdb reprocessed the PCR reads using MiXCR. This table has roughly 89,000 clones, roughly an eighth appearing once. The source of this sequence is a female donor with papillary thyroid cancer or a benign thyroid nodule (not recorded which). Some clones in this sample may be carry-over from other donors' samples. Sequencing input: tumor tissue. This chain joins TRBV5-1 and TRBJ1-4; D uncertain. The CDR3 nucleotides read TGCGCCAGCCGTAGATACAGCGATAATGAAAAACTGTTTTTT. Translated, it gives CASRRYSDNEKLFF. Complete variable domain (other parts from reference TRBV5-1 and TRBJ1-4): KAGVTQTPRYLIKTRGQQVTLSCSPISGHRSVSWYQQTPGQGLQFLFEYFSETQRNKGNFPGRFSGRQFSNSRSEMNVSTLELGDSALYLCASRRYSDNEKLFFGSGTQLSVL.